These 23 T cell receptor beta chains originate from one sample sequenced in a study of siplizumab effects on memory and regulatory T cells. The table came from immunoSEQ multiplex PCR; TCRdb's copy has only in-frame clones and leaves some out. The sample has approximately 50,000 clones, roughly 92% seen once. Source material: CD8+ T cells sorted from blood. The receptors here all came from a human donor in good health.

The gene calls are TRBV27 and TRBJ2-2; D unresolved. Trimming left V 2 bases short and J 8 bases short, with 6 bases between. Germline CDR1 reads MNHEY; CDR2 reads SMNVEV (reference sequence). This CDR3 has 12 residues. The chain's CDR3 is CASSLPRGELFF. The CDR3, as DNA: TGTGCCAGCAGTTTACCGAGAGGGGAGCTGTTTTTT.

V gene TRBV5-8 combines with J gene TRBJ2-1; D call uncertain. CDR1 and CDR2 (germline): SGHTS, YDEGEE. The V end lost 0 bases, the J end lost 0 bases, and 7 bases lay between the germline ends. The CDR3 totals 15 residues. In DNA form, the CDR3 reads TGTGCCAGCAGCTTGGCCCCTAGCTCCTACAATGAGCAGTTCTTC. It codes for CASSLAPSSYNEQFF.

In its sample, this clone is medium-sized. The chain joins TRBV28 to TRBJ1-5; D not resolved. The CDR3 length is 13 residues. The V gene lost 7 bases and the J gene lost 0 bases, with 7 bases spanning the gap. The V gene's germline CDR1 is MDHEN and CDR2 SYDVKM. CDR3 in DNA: TGTGCCAGCAACACTAATAGCAATCAGCCCCAGCATTTT. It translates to CASNTNSNQPQHF.

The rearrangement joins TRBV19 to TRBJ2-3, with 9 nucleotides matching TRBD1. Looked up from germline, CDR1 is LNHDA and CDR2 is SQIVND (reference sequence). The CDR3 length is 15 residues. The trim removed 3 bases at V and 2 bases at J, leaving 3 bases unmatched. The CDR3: CASSMGQGHTDTQYF. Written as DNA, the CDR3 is TGTGCCAGTAGTATGGGACAGGGACACACAGATACGCAGTATTTT.

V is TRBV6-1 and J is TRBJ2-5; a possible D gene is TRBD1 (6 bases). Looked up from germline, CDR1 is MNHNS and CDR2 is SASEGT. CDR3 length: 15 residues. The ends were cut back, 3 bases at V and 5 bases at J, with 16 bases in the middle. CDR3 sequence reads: CASSEGAFAGETQYF. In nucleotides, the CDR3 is TGTGCCAGCAGTGAGGGGGCCTTCGCCGGGGAGACCCAGTACTTC.

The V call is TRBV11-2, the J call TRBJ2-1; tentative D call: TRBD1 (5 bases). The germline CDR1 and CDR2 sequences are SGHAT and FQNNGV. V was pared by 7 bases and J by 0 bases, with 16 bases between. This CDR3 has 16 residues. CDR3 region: CASTLSWGFSYNEQFF. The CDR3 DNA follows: TGTGCCAGCACCCTGTCATGGGGCTTCTCCTACAATGAGCAGTTCTTC. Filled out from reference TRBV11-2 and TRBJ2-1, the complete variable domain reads EAGVAQSPRYKIIEKRQSVAFWCNPISGHATLYWYQQILGQGPKLLIQFQNNGVVDDSQLPKDRFSAERLKGVDSTLKIQPAKLEDSAVYLCASTLSWGFSYNEQFFGPGTRLTVL.

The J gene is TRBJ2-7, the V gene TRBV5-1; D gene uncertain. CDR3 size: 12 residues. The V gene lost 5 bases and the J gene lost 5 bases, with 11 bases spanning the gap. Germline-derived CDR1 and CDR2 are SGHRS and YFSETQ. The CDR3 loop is CASRMGMDEQYF. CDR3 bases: TGCGCCAGCAGAATGGGAATGGACGAGCAGTACTTC.

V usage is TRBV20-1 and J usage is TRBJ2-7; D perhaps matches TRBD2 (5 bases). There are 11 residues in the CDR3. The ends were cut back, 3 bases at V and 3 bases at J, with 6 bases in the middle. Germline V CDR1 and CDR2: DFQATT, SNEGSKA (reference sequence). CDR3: CSARDFYEQYF. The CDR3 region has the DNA TGCAGTGCTAGGGACTTCTACGAGCAGTACTTC.

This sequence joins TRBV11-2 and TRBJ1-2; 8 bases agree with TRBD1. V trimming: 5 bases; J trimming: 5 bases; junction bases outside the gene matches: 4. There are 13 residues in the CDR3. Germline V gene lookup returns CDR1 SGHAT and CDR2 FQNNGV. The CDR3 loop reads CASSPGTGYGYTF. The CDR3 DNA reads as TGTGCCAGCAGCCCCGGGACAGGATATGGCTACACCTTC. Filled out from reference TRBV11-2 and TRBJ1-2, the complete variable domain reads EAGVAQSPRYKIIEKRQSVAFWCNPISGHATLYWYQQILGQGPKLLIQFQNNGVVDDSQLPKDRFSAERLKGVDSTLKIQPAKLEDSAVYLCASSPGTGYGYTFGSGTRLTVV.

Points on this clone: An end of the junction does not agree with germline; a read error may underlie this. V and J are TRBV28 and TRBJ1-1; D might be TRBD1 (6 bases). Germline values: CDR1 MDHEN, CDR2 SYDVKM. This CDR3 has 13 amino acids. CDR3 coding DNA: TGTGCCAGCAGTTTAGTGTTGAGGGACACGATAATCTTT. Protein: CASSLVLRDTIIF.

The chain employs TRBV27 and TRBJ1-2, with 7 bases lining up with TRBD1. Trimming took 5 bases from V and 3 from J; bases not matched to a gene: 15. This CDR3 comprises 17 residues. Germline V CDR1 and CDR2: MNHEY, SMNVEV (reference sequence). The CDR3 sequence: CASSPPQGVGSHYGYTF. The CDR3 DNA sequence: TGTGCCAGCAGTCCCCCCCAGGGGGTAGGGAGTCACTATGGCTACACCTTC.

For the CDR3, the DNA is TGTGCCAGCAGTTTACGACGGATACGTTTCAATGATGAAGCTTTCTTT. As protein: CASSLRRIRFNDEAFF. This rearrangement joins TRBV28 to TRBJ1-1, with unresolved D. V gave up 2 bases and J gave up 7 bases, with 20 bases separating them. The CDR3 totals 16 residues. CDR1 is MDHEN and CDR2 is SYDVKM in the germline V gene.

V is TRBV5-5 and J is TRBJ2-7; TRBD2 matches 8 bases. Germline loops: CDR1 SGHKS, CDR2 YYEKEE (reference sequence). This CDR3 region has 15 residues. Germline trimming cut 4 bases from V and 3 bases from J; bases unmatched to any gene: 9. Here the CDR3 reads CASSHLSGEVYEQYF. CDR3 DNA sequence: TGTGCCAGCAGCCACCTTAGCGGGGAGGTCTACGAGCAGTACTTC. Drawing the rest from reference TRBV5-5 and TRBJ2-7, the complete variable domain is DAGVTQSPTHLIKTRGQQVTLRCSPISGHKSVSWYQQVLGQGPQFIFQYYEKEERGRGNFPDRFSARQFPNYSSELNVNALLLGDSALYLCASSHLSGEVYEQYFGPGTRLTVT.

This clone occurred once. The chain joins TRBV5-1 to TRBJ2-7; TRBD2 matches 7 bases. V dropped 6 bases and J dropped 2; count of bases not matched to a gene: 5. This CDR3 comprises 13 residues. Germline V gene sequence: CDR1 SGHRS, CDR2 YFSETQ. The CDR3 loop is CASKIGLAYEQYF. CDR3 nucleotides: TGCGCCAGCAAAATAGGACTAGCCTACGAGCAGTACTTC.

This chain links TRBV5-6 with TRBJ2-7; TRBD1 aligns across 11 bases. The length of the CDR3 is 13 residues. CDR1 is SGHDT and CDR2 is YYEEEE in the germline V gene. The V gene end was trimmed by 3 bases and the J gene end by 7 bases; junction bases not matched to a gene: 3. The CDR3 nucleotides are TGTGCCAGCAGCTGGACAGGGGGCGGGGAGCAGTACTTC. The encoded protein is CASSWTGGGEQYF.

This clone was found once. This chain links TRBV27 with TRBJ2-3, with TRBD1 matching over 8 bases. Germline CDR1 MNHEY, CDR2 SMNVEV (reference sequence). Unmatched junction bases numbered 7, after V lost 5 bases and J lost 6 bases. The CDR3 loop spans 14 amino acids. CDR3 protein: CASSPQGAPDTQYF. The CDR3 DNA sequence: TGTGCCAGCAGTCCTCAGGGGGCCCCGGATACGCAGTATTTT.

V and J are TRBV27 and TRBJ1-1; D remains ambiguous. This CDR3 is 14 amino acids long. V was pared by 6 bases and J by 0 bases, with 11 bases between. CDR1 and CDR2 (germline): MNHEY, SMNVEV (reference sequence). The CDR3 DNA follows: TGTGCCAGCAGCCCGCGGGTCATGAACACTGAAGCTTTCTTT. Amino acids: CASSPRVMNTEAFF.

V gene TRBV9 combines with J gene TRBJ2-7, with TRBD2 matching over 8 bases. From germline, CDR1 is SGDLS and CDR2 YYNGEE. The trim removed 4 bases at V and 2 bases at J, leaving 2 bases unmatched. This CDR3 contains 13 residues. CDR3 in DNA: TGTGCCAGCAGCTCTAGCGGGCCCTACGAGCAGTACTTC. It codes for CASSSSGPYEQYF.

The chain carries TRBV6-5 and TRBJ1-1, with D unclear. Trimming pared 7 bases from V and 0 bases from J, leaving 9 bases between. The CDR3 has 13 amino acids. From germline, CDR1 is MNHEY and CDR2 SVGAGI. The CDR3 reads CASIQDVNTEAFF. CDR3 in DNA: TGTGCCAGCATCCAGGACGTGAACACTGAAGCTTTCTTT.

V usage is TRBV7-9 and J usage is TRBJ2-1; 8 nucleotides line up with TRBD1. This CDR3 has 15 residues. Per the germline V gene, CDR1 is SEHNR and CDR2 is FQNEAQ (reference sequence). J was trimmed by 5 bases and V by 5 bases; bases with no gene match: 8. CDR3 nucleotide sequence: TGTGCCAGCAGCGGCGACAGGGGCCGCAACAATGAGCAGTTCTTC. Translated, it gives CASSGDRGRNNEQFF.

The CDR3 nucleotides read TGTGCCAGCAGGGTCAGCGGGGCCTACGAGCAGTACTTC. Translated, it gives CASRVSGAYEQYF. J is TRBJ2-7 and V is TRBV27; 7 bases match TRBD2. The V gene's germline CDR1 is MNHEY and CDR2 SMNVEV (reference sequence). CDR3 length equals 13 residues. After removal of 6 bases from V and 2 bases from J, the junction contained 4 bases not matched to a gene.

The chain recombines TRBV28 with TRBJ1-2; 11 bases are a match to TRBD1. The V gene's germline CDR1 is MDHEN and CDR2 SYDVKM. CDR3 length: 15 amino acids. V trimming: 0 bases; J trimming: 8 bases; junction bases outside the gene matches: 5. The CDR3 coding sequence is TGTGCCAGCAGTTTATGGGACAGGGGGCTTCTCGGCTACACCTTC. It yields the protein CASSLWDRGLLGYTF.

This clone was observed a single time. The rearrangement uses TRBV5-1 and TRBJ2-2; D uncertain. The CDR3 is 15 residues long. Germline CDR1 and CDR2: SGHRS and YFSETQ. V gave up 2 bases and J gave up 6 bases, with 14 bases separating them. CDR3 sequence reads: CASSLGNPFAGELFF. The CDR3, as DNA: TGCGCCAGCAGCTTAGGGAATCCCTTCGCCGGGGAGCTGTTTTTT.